This entry concerns a single T cell receptor (beta chain). This sample is drawn from a study of T cell changes during pregnancy in multiple sclerosis. TCRdb keeps only in-frame clones here, not all; method: immunoSEQ multiplex PCR. The sample lists tens of thousands of clones; approximately 90% were seen once. The CDR3 spans 14 residues. CDR1 SGHAT and CDR2 FQNNGV come from the germline V gene. J gave up 1 base and V 5 bases, and 3 bases lay outside the gene matches. Sample: peripheral blood, taken in the third trimester of pregnancy. This chain links TRBV11-2 with TRBJ2-3; 7 positions match TRBD1. This clonotype was sampled from a female donor with multiple sclerosis, enrolled in a pregnancy study. The CDR3 spells CASSGDRGTDTQYF. CDR3 bases: TGTGCCAGCAGCGGAGACAGGGGCACAGATACGCAGTATTTT.